This TCR beta chain came from a study of blood T cell repertoires in COVID-19. The wider study: The United States, Italy and Spain provided the acute and convalescent COVID-19 samples. PBMCs, B-cell-depleted T cells, or T cells provided the cDNA or gDNA that made up the material.

Authors' data handling: From reference gene primer amplification, estimates of nucleated cell counts were derived. This table comes from immunoSEQ multiplex PCR, and its TCRdb copy is limited to in-frame clones, with some not included. V and J calls plus clone size are reproduced from that table; the DNA served to infer D and trimming. Of fewer than 100,000 clones listed, approximately 87% were seen once; the top ten hold roughly 7.1%. Per germline, CDR1 SGHKS and CDR2 YYEKEE (reference sequence). Trimming took off 0 bases at V and 6 bases at J, with 6 bases between the two ends. The CDR3 extends over 12 amino acids.

The TCR sequence derives from a human donor with acute or convalescent COVID-19. The donor label of this sample is uncertain. The chain uses TRBV5-5 and TRBJ1-1; a possible D gene is TRBD1 (5 bases). Sequencing was carried out using peripheral blood. The CDR3 sequence: CASSLGRAEAFF. DNA for the CDR3: TGTGCCAGCAGCTTGGGCAGGGCTGAAGCTTTCTTT.